This T cell receptor (beta chain) was identified during a study of blood T cells in healthy people across ages. General study results and limits: Possibly, changes in expanded clonotypes were confounded because donor CMV status was unknown.

Next came a second PCR, run for about 7 to 11 cycles, which used a sample-barcoded 5' primer along with a J-beta primer mix. Every molecule of cDNA carried a tag from a template-switch adaptor with 12 random nucleotides. TCRdb analysed the 5' RACE reads with MiXCR anew, one entry per CDR3 protein. The repertoire holds 550,000 to 800,000 distinct CDR3 sequences, with about 34% as singletons. This clonotype was observed a few times. Its antigen is unidentified. A much larger clone differs by one base, so this may be a read error. The CDR3 is 11 residues long. What was sequenced was blood. The TCR was taken from a woman of 80 years or more in good health. The V and J genes are TRBV12-3 or TRBV12-4 and TRBJ2-3; D not resolved. The CDR3 DNA reads as TGTGCCAGCAGTTTCAAGGATATGCAGTATTTT. This codes for CASSFKDMQYF.